Following are 8 T cell receptor beta chains from one sample sequenced in a study of blood T cell repertoires in COVID-19. The assay was immunoSEQ multiplex PCR, and TCRdb's table has in-frame clones only and misses some. The sample has about 250,000 clones; roughly 80% are singletons. The sequenced sample was peripheral blood. The receptor source for this set is a woman in her sixties or seventies with active or convalescent COVID-19.

This sequence joins TRBV4-2 and TRBJ2-7; 10 bases match TRBD2. The germline V gene encodes CDR1 LGHNA and CDR2 YNFKEQ. CDR3 length equals 16 residues. The V gene end was trimmed by 1 base and the J gene end by 3 bases; junction bases not matched to a gene: 6. The CDR3, as DNA: TGTGCCAGCAGCCAAGGTCGGACTAGCGGATTCTACGAGCAGTACTTC. Residues: CASSQGRTSGFYEQYF.

The genes are TRBV29-1 and TRBJ1-2; 8 bases match TRBD1. CDR1 and CDR2 from the germline V gene are SQVTM and ANQGSEA. This CDR3 is built from 13 residues. V trimming: 4 bases; J trimming: 8 bases; junction bases outside the gene matches: 9. The CDR3, as DNA: TGCAGCGTTGCCCCGACAGGGGTGCTGGGCTACACCTTC. This sequence encodes CSVAPTGVLGYTF.

As to this clone: The same CDR3 can be traced to other DNA sequences in this sample. The V call is TRBV19, the J call TRBJ1-2; TRBD1 agrees at 9 bases. The CDR3 runs to 13 residues. Germline CDR1 and CDR2: LNHDA and SQIVND (reference sequence). Trimming took 5 bases from V and 5 from J; bases not matched to a gene: 3. CDR3 nucleotide sequence: TGTGCCAGTAGTCGGGACAGGGAATATGGCTACACCTTC. Amino acid sequence: CASSRDREYGYTF.

The V call is TRBV30, the J call TRBJ1-5; D is possibly TRBD1 (6 bases). Germline V gene lookup returns CDR1 GTSNPN and CDR2 SVGIG (reference sequence). Trimming took 0 bases from V and 1 from J, leaving 10 bases between them. The CDR3 length is 15 residues. The CDR3: CAWSVGGASNQPQHF. DNA of the CDR3: TGTGCCTGGAGTGTAGGGGGGGCGAGCAATCAGCCCCAGCATTTT.

The sample holds many counts of this clone. V usage is TRBV28 and J usage is TRBJ2-2; D is possibly TRBD1 (5 bases). Trimming removed 6 bases from V and 0 bases from J, with 14 bases in between. The CDR3 extends over 16 amino acids. Germline values: CDR1 MDHEN, CDR2 SYDVKM. In DNA, the CDR3 is TGTGCCAGCAGCTTACTCTCGACAGCGAACACCGGGGAGCTGTTTTTT. It codes for CASSLLSTANTGELFF.

The chain recombines TRBV15 with TRBJ2-1, with a weak D call TRBD1 (5 bases). Per the germline V gene, CDR1 is LNHNV and CDR2 is YYDKDF (reference sequence). Trimming left V 3 bases short and J 9 bases short, with 15 bases between. This CDR3 comprises 14 residues. CDR3 sequence: CATSSPKRGGEQFF. DNA for the CDR3: TGTGCCACCAGCAGCCCAAAAAGGGGTGGTGAGCAGTTCTTC.

CDR3: CASSPQAFYGYTF. CDR3 in DNA: TGTGCCAGCAGTCCACAGGCTTTCTATGGCTACACCTTC. The chain is built from TRBV12-3 or TRBV12-4 and TRBJ1-2, with D perhaps TRBD1 (5 bases). The CDR3 is 13 residues long. Trimming left V 5 bases short and J 4 bases short, with 11 bases between.

This clone was observed a few times. This rearrangement joins TRBV25-1 to TRBJ2-7; D remains ambiguous. The CDR3 runs 9 residues. CDR1 MGHDK and CDR2 SYGVNS come from the germline V gene. Trimming took off 9 bases at V and 6 bases at J, with 6 bases between the two ends. CDR3 coding DNA: TGTGCCAGACGGTGCGAGCAGTACGTC. Its protein product is CARRCEQYV.